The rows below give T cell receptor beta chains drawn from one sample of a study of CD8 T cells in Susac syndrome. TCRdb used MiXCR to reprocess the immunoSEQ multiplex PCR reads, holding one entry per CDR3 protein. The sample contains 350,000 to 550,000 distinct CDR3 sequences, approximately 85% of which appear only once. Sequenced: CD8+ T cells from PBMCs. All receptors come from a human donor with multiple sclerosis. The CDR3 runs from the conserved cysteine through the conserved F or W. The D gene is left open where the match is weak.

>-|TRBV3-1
CASSWEGVNEQFF
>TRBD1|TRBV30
CALEGRTGFASPLHF
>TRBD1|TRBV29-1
CSVETGDTEAFF
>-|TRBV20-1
CSARDITAPRVEENTIYF
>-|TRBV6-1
CASSTQVGQNIQYF
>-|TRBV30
CALPRGYNEQFF
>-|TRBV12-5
CASGFLLEDGEGTEAFF
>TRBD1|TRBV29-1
CSVLQGDYTEAFF
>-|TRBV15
CATSSAGGDPNTGELFF
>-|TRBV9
CASSVVPTGELFF
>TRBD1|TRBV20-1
CSAREYRDRAYNEQFF
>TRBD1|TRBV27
CASSLGGAGYTF
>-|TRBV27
CASTPGARSTEAFF
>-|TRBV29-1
CSVEVTTSNYGYTF
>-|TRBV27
CASSRGGVDQPQHF